Listed here are 21 T cell receptor beta chains from one sample, sequenced in a study of control samples from healthy donors and cancer patients. The table came from immunoSEQ multiplex PCR; TCRdb's copy has only in-frame clones and leaves some out. In the table there are about 150,000 clones, 89% of which are singletons. Sequenced: blood. These TCRs come from a man in his thirties or forties in good health.

The chain couples TRBV5-8 to TRBJ2-2; D unclear. This CDR3 comprises 15 residues. Trimming took off 0 bases at V and 3 bases at J, with 9 bases between the two ends. In germline, CDR1 is SGHTS, CDR2 YDEGEE. CDR3 nucleotides: TGTGCCAGCAGCTTGGCAGCTATTGACACCGGGGAGCTGTTTTTT. As protein: CASSLAAIDTGELFF. The whole variable domain, remainder taken from reference TRBV5-8 and TRBJ2-2, is EAGVTQSPTHLIKTRGQQATLRCSPISGHTSVYWYQQALGLGLQFLLWYDEGEERNRGNFPPRFSGRQFPNYSSELNVNALELEDSALYLCASSLAAIDTGELFFGEGSRLTVL.

This rearrangement joins TRBV7-8 to TRBJ2-1, with D possibly matching TRBD2 (6 bases). CDR3 length: 15 amino acids. Trimming shortened V by 1 base and J by 10 bases, and 17 bases separated the two germline ends. The germline V gene has CDR1 SGHVS and CDR2 FQNEAQ. The CDR3 region has the DNA TGTGCCAGCAGCTTAGGGCGGGGTACAGGAGGGGAGCAGTTCTTC. Translating gives CASSLGRGTGGEQFF.

V gene TRBV19 combines with J gene TRBJ1-5, with 7 bases matching TRBD1. V dropped 5 bases and J dropped 2; count of bases not matched to a gene: 0. The V gene's germline CDR1 is LNHDA and CDR2 SQIVND (reference sequence). The CDR3 is made up of 13 amino acids. This chain's CDR3 is CASSDRGNQPQHF. CDR3 nucleotide sequence: TGTGCCAGTAGTGACAGGGGCAATCAGCCCCAGCATTTT.

This clone is a singleton in its sample. The CDR3 DNA follows: TGTGCCAGCAGTGCGGGACTAGCGGTCGGGAATGAGCAGTTCTTC. Its protein product is CASSAGLAVGNEQFF. This rearrangement joins TRBV27 to TRBJ2-1; TRBD2 agrees at 11 bases. V lost 5 bases, J lost 7 bases, and 7 bases stayed unmatched. The CDR3 consists of 15 residues. Germline V gene data show CDR1 as MNHEY and CDR2 as SMNVEV (reference sequence).

The chain combines TRBV5-1 with TRBJ1-1; 8 bases fit TRBD1. With V trimmed by 2 bases and J by 4 bases, 7 bases remained unmatched. The germline gives CDR1 SGHRS, CDR2 YFSETQ. The CDR3 sequence is 15 residues long. The chain's CDR3 is CASSFSGTGGTEAFF. The CDR3 DNA follows: TGCGCCAGCAGCTTTTCGGGTACAGGGGGCACTGAAGCTTTCTTT.

The chain carries TRBV14 and TRBJ2-1; 8 bases fit TRBD1. Germline CDR1 reads SGHDN; CDR2 reads FVKESK. Unmatched junction bases numbered 9, after V lost 6 bases and J lost 5 bases. The CDR3 sequence is 15 residues long. CDR3 region: CASRPDRGSDNEQFF. In DNA form, the CDR3 reads TGTGCCAGCAGACCCGACAGGGGTTCGGACAATGAGCAGTTCTTC. The variable domain in full, with the rest retrieved from reference TRBV14 and TRBJ2-1, is EAGVTQFPSHSVIEKGQTVTLRCDPISGHDNLYWYRRVMGKEIKFLLHFVKESKQDESGMPNNRFLAERTGGTYSTLKVQPAELEDSGVYFCASRPDRGSDNEQFFGPGTRLTVL.

In its sample, this clone was seen once. The chain joins TRBV13 to TRBJ2-4, with 8 bases fitting TRBD1. The CDR3 has 16 residues. Trimming took 1 base from V and 4 from J; bases not matched to a gene: 6. CDR1 and CDR2 (germline): PRHDT, FYEKMQ (reference sequence). In DNA, the CDR3 is TGTGCCAGCAGCTTAGATAGGACAGGGCAAAAAAACATTCAGTACTTC. Protein product: CASSLDRTGQKNIQYF.

A few counts support this clone. This chain joins TRBV7-9 and TRBJ1-2; the D is unclear. V was clipped by 1 base and J by 7 bases, with 7 bases between them. Germline V gene sequence: CDR1 SEHNR, CDR2 FQNEAQ (reference sequence). This CDR3 contains 12 residues. The CDR3 coding sequence is TGTGCCAGCAGCTTAGATCAAGGTGGCTACACCTTC. This sequence encodes CASSLDQGGYTF.

The chain combines TRBV28 with TRBJ1-6; 10 positions agree with TRBD1. The CDR3 contains 15 residues. V was pared by 5 bases and J by 6 bases, with 4 bases of the junction left unmatched. CDR1 MDHEN and CDR2 SYDVKM come from the germline V gene. CDR3 sequence reads: CASSLWDRGNSPLHF. The DNA of the CDR3 is TGTGCCAGCAGTCTGTGGGACAGGGGTAATTCACCCCTCCACTTT.

This chain joins TRBV24-1 and TRBJ2-2, with TRBD1 identical over 7 bases. J was trimmed by 6 bases and V by 4 bases; bases with no gene match: 10. The V gene's germline CDR1 is KGHDR and CDR2 SFDVKD. CDR3 size: 16 residues. CDR3 residues: CATSEPDRVGAGELFF. CDR3 in DNA: TGTGCCACCAGTGAACCCGACAGGGTGGGGGCCGGGGAGCTGTTTTTT.

This clone has a handful of counts. The J gene is TRBJ2-1, the V gene TRBV2, with TRBD2 matching 9 bases. This CDR3 is 15 amino acids long. Germline V gene lookup returns CDR1 SNHLY and CDR2 FYNNEI. V was clipped by 6 bases and J by 7 bases; unmatched bases: 10. CDR3 DNA sequence: TGTGCCAGCAGCGTAAGCGGGGGGCCATGGAATGAGCAGTTCTTC. Residues: CASSVSGGPWNEQFF.

The chain combines TRBV7-9 with TRBJ2-7, with 7 bases lining up with TRBD1. The CDR3 is 14 amino acids. Germline lookup yields CDR1 SEHNR and CDR2 FQNEAQ (reference sequence). V trimming: 5 bases; J trimming: 1 base; junction bases outside the gene matches: 5. The CDR3 coding sequence is TGTGCCAGCAGCCCAAGGGGGCAGTCCTACGAGCAGTACTTC. Translation gives CASSPRGQSYEQYF.

The CDR3 is CASSNSSSNQPQHF. For the CDR3, the DNA is TGTGCCAGCAGCAACAGTTCTAGCAATCAGCCCCAGCATTTT. The chain employs TRBV27 and TRBJ1-5; D ambiguous. Trimming removed 6 bases from V and 0 bases from J, with 9 bases in between. Germline CDR1 and CDR2: MNHEY and SMNVEV (reference sequence). This CDR3 is 14 amino acids long.

The CDR3 protein is CATSDPTASKTQYF. The CDR3 DNA is TGTGCCACCAGTGACCCGACCGCCTCTAAGACCCAGTACTTC. This chain links TRBV24-1 with TRBJ2-5; D is uncertain. CDR1 and CDR2 (germline): KGHDR, SFDVKD. Trimming shortened V by 4 bases and J by 6 bases, and 14 bases separated the two germline ends. The CDR3 loop spans 14 amino acids.

This sequence joins TRBV13 and TRBJ1-6, with unresolved D. The CDR3 extends over 14 amino acids. Trimming shortened V by 5 bases and J by 1 base, and 6 bases separated the two germline ends. Germline V gives CDR1 PRHDT, CDR2 FYEKMQ (reference sequence). The DNA for the CDR3 is TGTGCCAGCAGCCTACGATCCTATAATTCACCCCTCCACTTT. Its protein product is CASSLRSYNSPLHF.

In its sample, this clone was seen once. The chain couples TRBV3-1 (or the pseudogene TRBV3-2) to TRBJ2-1; the match to TRBD1 covers 9 bases. Germline CDR1 is LGHDT and CDR2 is YNNKEL (reference sequence). J gave up 7 bases and V 4 bases, and 5 bases lay outside the gene matches. This CDR3 spans 14 amino acids. CDR3 in DNA: TGTGCCAGCAGCCTACAGGGGGCGAGTAATGAGCAGTTCTTC. It is translated as CASSLQGASNEQFF.

There are a few counts of this clone. The V call is TRBV10-3, the J call TRBJ1-2; D call uncertain. The V gene lost 6 bases and the J gene lost 3 bases, with 11 bases spanning the gap. Germline CDR1 and CDR2: ENHRY and SYGVKD. This CDR3 is 13 amino acids long. The CDR3 sequence: CAISPGRDYGYTF. The CDR3 DNA sequence: TGTGCCATCAGCCCCGGACGGGACTATGGCTACACCTTC.

The V and J genes are TRBV7-3 and TRBJ2-3; 12 bases map to TRBD2. Germline CDR1 reads SGHTA; CDR2 reads FQGTGA. This CDR3 contains 18 residues. Losses at the gene ends were 1 base for V and 2 bases for J; bases not matched to a gene: 7. CDR3 DNA: TGTGCCAGCAGCTTAAGGCGGACTAGCGGGACCGACACAGATACGCAGTATTTT. This encodes CASSLRRTSGTDTDTQYF. The entire variable domain, with the rest obtained from reference TRBV7-3 and TRBJ2-3, is as follows: GAGVSQTPSNKVTEKGKYVELRCDPISGHTALYWYRQSLGQGPEFLIYFQGTGAADDSGLPNDRFFAVRPEGSVSTLKIQRTERGDSAVYLCASSLRRTSGTDTDTQYFGPGTRLTVL.

The rearrangement links TRBV11-2 to TRBJ1-2; D is possibly TRBD1 (5 bases). CDR1 is SGHAT, CDR2 FQNNGV, per germline. V gave up 5 bases and J gave up 4 bases, with 14 bases separating them. The CDR3 sequence is 14 residues long. This CDR3 is CASSDGGIIYGYTF. CDR3 nucleotides: TGTGCCAGCAGCGACGGGGGAATTATCTATGGCTACACCTTC.

This sequence joins TRBV19 and TRBJ2-7; 12 bases line up with TRBD2. The V and J ends lost 4 bases and 2 bases, in that order; junction bases with no gene match: 6. Germline V gene sequence: CDR1 LNHDA, CDR2 SQIVND (reference sequence). This CDR3 is built from 16 residues. The CDR3 loop reads CASSTGGLAGTYEQYF. The CDR3 DNA reads TGTGCCAGTAGTACTGGGGGACTAGCGGGTACCTACGAGCAGTACTTC.

The gene calls are TRBV6-5 and TRBJ2-1, with 10 bases lining up with TRBD2. This CDR3 spans 14 amino acids. V shed 11 bases, J shed 3 bases, and the junction held 7 bases outside the gene matches. Per germline, CDR1 MNHEY and CDR2 SVGAGI. CDR3 sequence reads: CAVELAGVYNEQFF. CDR3 bases: TGTGCCGTCGAGCTAGCGGGGGTCTACAATGAGCAGTTCTTC.